This is a list of T cell receptor beta chains from one sample in a study of beta chain features in type 1 diabetes. Profiling relied on immunoSEQ multiplex PCR, and the TCRdb table lists in-frame clones only, not all of them. The data contain about 660,000 clones, around 15% of them singletons. Sequenced input: naive CD4+ T cells from blood. Source of these receptors: a man aged 18-30 years with type 1 diabetes. The CDR3 runs from the conserved cysteine through the conserved F or W. A D gene is named only where the DNA matches it firmly. The size of a clone is reported for some rows only, either as once, few or many, or as a class for expanded clones.

J gene | clone size | D gene | V gene | CDR3 protein | CDR3 DNA
TRBJ2-5 | few | NA | TRBV5-6 | CASSLGQRPETQYF | TGTGCCAGCAGCTTGGGACAGAGGCCCGAGACCCAGTACTTC
TRBJ2-7 | NA | NA | TRBV20-1 | CRHYEQYF | TGCAGACATTACGAGCAGTACTTC
TRBJ2-1 | NA | NA | TRBV6-4 | CASSQTLKSTGTQFF | TGTGCCAGCAGTCAAACCCTGAAATCGACGGGGACGCAGTTCTTC
TRBJ2-7 | NA | NA | TRBV4-3 | CASSQDLTFGEQYF | TGCGCCAGCAGCCAAGATTTGACCTTCGGGGAGCAGTACTTC
TRBJ2-1 | NA | NA | TRBV2 | CASEVSPNEQFF | TGTGCCAGCGAAGTGTCACCCAATGAGCAGTTCTTC
TRBJ1-1 | NA | NA | TRBV7-9 | CASSLVVNTEAFF | TGTGCCAGCAGCTTAGTGGTGAACACTGAAGCTTTCTTT
TRBJ2-7 | NA | NA | TRBV7-2 | CASSLRDPTYEQYF | TGTGCCAGCAGCTTACGAGACCCGACATACGAGCAGTACTTC
TRBJ2-7 | NA | NA | TRBV30 | CAWSPTWDEQYF | TGTGCCTGGAGTCCCACTTGGGACGAGCAGTACTTC
TRBJ2-7 | few | TRBD1 | TRBV6-5 | CASSQDRATYEQYF | TGTGCCAGCAGCCAGGACAGGGCTACCTACGAGCAGTACTTC
TRBJ2-7 | NA | NA | TRBV5-6 | CASSLVSTYEQYF | TGTGCCAGCAGCTTGGTGTCAACCTACGAGCAGTACTTC
TRBJ2-1 | few | NA | TRBV2 | CANMDGYNEQFF | TGTGCCAACATGGACGGCTACAATGAGCAGTTCTTC
TRBJ2-6 | few | NA | TRBV18 | CASSPGASGANVLTF | TGTGCCAGCTCACCAGGGGCTTCTGGGGCCAACGTCCTGACTTTC
TRBJ1-5 | NA | NA | TRBV7-2 | CASSLARDQPQHF | TGTGCCAGCAGCTTAGCGCGGGATCAGCCCCAGCATTTT
TRBJ1-2 | few | NA | TRBV19 | CASSMWDGHNYGYTF | TGTGCCAGTAGTATGTGGGACGGCCATAACTATGGCTACACCTTC
TRBJ1-1 | few | TRBD1 | TRBV7-9 | CASSPPGGGTEAFF | TGTGCCAGCAGCCCTCCAGGGGGCGGCACTGAAGCTTTCTTT
TRBJ2-5 | few | NA | TRBV30 | CAWSVEGEETQYF | TGTGCCTGGAGTGTGGAGGGCGAAGAGACCCAGTACTTC
TRBJ2-5 | NA | NA | TRBV18 | CASSPGNQETQYF | TGTGCCAGCTCACCTGGCAATCAAGAGACCCAGTACTTC
TRBJ1-6 | few | NA | TRBV9 | CASSVADSPLHF | TGTGCCAGCAGCGTAGCTGATTCACCCCTCCACTTT
TRBJ2-3 | NA | TRBD1 | TRBV18 | CASSPDRQFTDTQYF | TGTGCCAGCTCACCGGACAGGCAGTTCACAGATACGCAGTATTTT
TRBJ2-5 | NA | TRBD2 | TRBV7-2 | CASSHLLLADQETQYF | TGTGCCAGCAGCCACCTTTTACTAGCGGACCAAGAGACCCAGTACTTC
TRBJ2-1 | few | TRBD1 | TRBV7-3 | CASSPDRGRNEQFF | TGTGCCAGCAGTCCGGACAGGGGGCGGAATGAGCAGTTCTTC
TRBJ2-1 | few | NA | TRBV29-1 | CSVEDRPNEQFF | TGCAGCGTTGAAGATCGCCCCAATGAGCAGTTCTTC
TRBJ2-1 | few | TRBD2 | TRBV5-1 | CASSFLASGSSYNEQFF | TGCGCCAGCAGCTTTTTGGCTAGCGGGAGCTCCTACAATGAGCAGTTCTTC
TRBJ1-1 | NA | TRBD1 | TRBV10-3 | CAAGTVNTEAFF | TGTGCCGCCGGGACAGTGAACACTGAAGCTTTCTTT
TRBJ1-4 | NA | TRBD1 | TRBV30 | CAWSRQGVREKLFF | TGTGCCTGGAGTCGACAGGGGGTACGAGAAAAACTGTTTTTT
TRBJ2-7 | few | NA | TRBV6-5 | CASKRGQTSYEQYF | TGTGCCAGCAAGAGAGGACAGACCTCTTACGAGCAGTACTTC
TRBJ1-1 | few | TRBD1 | TRBV5-1 | CASSLVQGAVNTEAFF | TGCGCCAGCAGCTTGGTCCAGGGGGCTGTGAACACTGAAGCTTTCTTT
TRBJ2-7 | NA | NA | TRBV6-5 | CASSYGGGPLNEQYF | TGTGCCAGCAGTTACGGGGGCGGCCCTTTAAACGAGCAGTACTTC
TRBJ2-2 | NA | NA | TRBV9 | CASSEGTLREELFF | TGTGCCAGCAGCGAGGGGACCCTTAGGGAGGAGCTGTTTTTT
TRBJ2-5 | few | TRBD2 | TRBV30 | CASAREGQETQYF | TGTGCCTCCGCCCGGGAGGGACAAGAGACCCAGTACTTC
TRBJ2-3 | NA | NA | TRBV18 | CASSSYRKDTQYF | TGTGCCAGCTCTTCGTATAGGAAAGATACGCAGTATTTT
TRBJ2-1 | NA | NA | TRBV9 | CASSVLGVINEQFF | TGTGCCAGCAGCGTACTGGGGGTGATCAATGAGCAGTTCTTC
TRBJ1-2 | NA | NA | TRBV5-1 | CASSSDLNYGYTF | TGCGCCAGCAGCTCAGACCTAAACTATGGCTACACCTTC
TRBJ1-2 | few | NA | TRBV30 | CAWSVRTVLYGYTF | TGTGCCTGGAGTGTGAGGACAGTCCTCTATGGCTACACCTTC
TRBJ1-3 | NA | NA | TRBV30 | CAWSVPQWGRSLAGNTIYF | TGTGCCTGGAGTGTACCACAGTGGGGCAGAAGTCTAGCGGGAAACACCATATATTTT
TRBJ2-2 | few | NA | TRBV30 | CAWARNTGELFF | TGTGCCTGGGCAAGGAACACCGGGGAGCTGTTTTTT
TRBJ1-4 | few | NA | TRBV7-9 | CASSLDSGVNEKLFF | TGTGCCAGCAGCTTGGATAGTGGGGTTAATGAAAAACTGTTTTTT
TRBJ2-3 | few | NA | TRBV4-3 | CASSPSGTDTQYF | TGCGCCAGCAGCCCGTCCGGCACAGATACGCAGTATTTT
TRBJ2-1 | few | NA | TRBV2 | CASRQFEQFF | TGTGCCAGCAGACAATTTGAGCAGTTCTTC
TRBJ2-7 | few | NA | TRBV4-3 | CASSQVGVSYEQYF | TGCGCCAGCAGCCAAGTAGGGGTCTCCTACGAGCAGTACTTC
TRBJ1-6 | few | NA | TRBV28 | CASSWKGQNSPLHF | TGTGCCAGCAGTTGGAAGGGGCAAAATTCACCCCTCCACTTT
TRBJ1-1 | few | NA | TRBV2 | CASNGDSKGAFF | TGTGCCAGCAATGGGGACTCTAAGGGAGCTTTCTTT
TRBJ2-1 | few | TRBD1 | TRBV15 | CATSRPGQASSYNEQFF | TGTGCCACCAGCAGACCGGGACAGGCGAGCTCCTACAATGAGCAGTTCTTC
TRBJ1-6 | NA | TRBD1 | TRBV7-9 | CASTQDRGWDSPLHF | TGTGCCAGCACCCAAGACAGGGGCTGGGATTCACCCCTCCACTTT
TRBJ1-1 | few | TRBD1 | TRBV6-5 | CASSYSPDRDTEAFF | TGTGCCAGCAGTTACTCTCCGGACAGGGATACTGAAGCTTTCTTT
TRBJ2-7 | NA | NA | TRBV9 | CASSVGVGRHEQYF | TGTGCCAGCAGCGTAGGGGTAGGGAGGCACGAGCAGTACTTC
TRBJ2-7 | few | NA | TRBV5-8 | CASSLPGSF | TGTGCCAGCAGCTTACCGGGTTCCTTC
TRBJ2-7 | few | TRBD2 | TRBV9 | CASSQGAQAGDNEQYF | TGTGCCAGCAGCCAGGGAGCCCAAGCGGGGGACAACGAGCAGTACTTC
TRBJ2-5 | few | TRBD1 | TRBV25-1 | CASSSMRGTGDAETQYF | TGTGCCAGCAGTTCGATGAGGGGGACAGGGGACGCGGAGACCCAGTACTTC
TRBJ1-1 | few | TRBD1 | TRBV28 | CASSSGQGDTEAFF | TGTGCCAGCAGTTCGGGACAGGGGGACACTGAAGCTTTCTTT
TRBJ2-2 | NA | TRBD2 | TRBV5-4 | CASSLRTSVTGELFF | TGTGCCAGCAGCCTCCGGACTAGCGTAACCGGGGAGCTGTTTTTT
TRBJ1-2 | NA | TRBD1 | TRBV9 | CASSDMTGLGYTF | TGTGCCAGCAGCGACATGACAGGGCTGGGCTACACCTTC